Here is one T cell receptor beta chain with its context. Assay used: immunoSEQ multiplex PCR; TCRdb lists only in-frame clones, some missing. The table shows some 10,000 clones, with 66% occurring only once. This record belongs to a study of OX40 agonist ivuxolimab in advanced cancers. In germline, CDR1 is MNHNS, CDR2 SASEGT. After removal of 1 base from V and 5 bases from J, the junction contained 16 bases not matched to a gene. The CDR3 has 18 residues. This rearrangement joins TRBV6-1 to TRBJ1-2; 7 nucleotides align to TRBD1. This specimen consisted of CD4+ or CD8+ T cells sorted from blood, obtained in a trial of the OX40 agonist ivuxolimab. The receptor was derived from an adult with an advanced solid tumor such as melanoma, head and neck, liver or kidney cancer. Here the CDR3 DNA reads TGTGCCAGCAGTGAAGGGTGGTCGAAGGGGGCGCTCAATTATGGCTACACCTTC. This sequence encodes CASSEGWSKGALNYGYTF.